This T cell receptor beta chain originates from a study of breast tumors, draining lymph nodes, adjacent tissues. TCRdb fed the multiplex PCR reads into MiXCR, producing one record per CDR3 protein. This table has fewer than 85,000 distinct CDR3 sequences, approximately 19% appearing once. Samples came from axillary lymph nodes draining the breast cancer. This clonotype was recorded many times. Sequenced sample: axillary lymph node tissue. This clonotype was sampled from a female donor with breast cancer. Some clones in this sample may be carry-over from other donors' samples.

This chain's CDR3 is CATSRDNNYGYTF. In DNA form, the CDR3 reads TGTGCCACCAGCCGGGACAATAACTATGGCTACACCTTC. J is TRBJ1-2 and V is TRBV24-1; TRBD1 is a possible D gene (6 bases). This CDR3 is 13 amino acids long. Germline V lookup: CDR1 KGHDR, CDR2 SFDVKD. V was cut by 7 bases and J by 1 base, with 9 bases left in between.